The 3 T cell receptor beta chains below come from one sample, sequenced in a study of T cell changes during pregnancy in multiple sclerosis. Repertoires were generated with immunoSEQ multiplex PCR, while TCRdb's copy carries only in-frame clones and drops some. The sample holds about 41,000 clones, about 89% seen once. Sample: CD4+ T cells from peripheral blood mononuclear cells, taken in the first trimester of pregnancy. These receptors originate from a female donor with multiple sclerosis, enrolled in a pregnancy study.

The chain recombines TRBV7-2 with TRBJ2-7; tentatively, D is TRBD1 (5 bases). Germline loops: CDR1 SGHTA, CDR2 FQGNSA. V gave up 0 bases and J gave up 3 bases, with 9 bases separating them. The CDR3 runs to 14 residues. The CDR3 DNA reads TGTGCCAGCAGCTTAGCGTCTGGACACTACGAGCAGTACTTC. Residues: CASSLASGHYEQYF.

The rearrangement uses TRBV4-3 and TRBJ2-1; TRBD1 matches 9 bases. The germline CDR1 and CDR2 sequences are LGHNA and YSLEER. Trimming at V came to 4 bases and at J to 6 bases, leaving 7 bases not matched to a gene. The CDR3 length is 15 residues. This CDR3 reads CASSLDRGEFNEQFF. In DNA, the CDR3 is TGCGCCAGCAGCCTAGACAGGGGGGAATTCAATGAGCAGTTCTTC.

The chain couples TRBV4-3 to TRBJ1-1, with a weak D call TRBD1 (6 bases). Trimming left V 4 bases short and J 0 bases short, with 18 bases between. CDR3 size: 17 residues. Germline V lookup: CDR1 LGHNA, CDR2 YSLEER. In nucleotides, the CDR3 is TGCGCCAGCAGCCCAAGGGGGGGGGAACTTTTGAACACTGAAGCTTTCTTT. It translates to CASSPRGGELLNTEAFF.